This T cell receptor (beta chain) was obtained from a study of T-cell reconstitution after alpha-beta-depleted transplantation in children. This clonotype was counted between two and nine times. The TCRbeta library was prepared with unique molecular identifiers. MiXCR, applied by TCRdb to the PCR reads, yields one record per CDR3 protein. The sample consists of about 110,000 distinct CDR3 sequences, approximately 6.4% of them appearing once. CDR3 length: 14 residues. The junction had 2 bases not matched to a gene; V was cut back by 1 base and J by 5 bases. The germline gives CDR1 SGHTA, CDR2 FQGNSA. Here the sequenced sample was PBMCs, mostly from graft donor cells, taken 360 days after TCRalphabeta/CD19-depleted stem cell transplant. The receptor was derived from a male patient aged 2-10 years who had a stem cell transplant for acute lymphoblastic leukemia, so the T cells may come from the graft donor. The rearrangement uses TRBV7-2 and TRBJ1-2, with 9 nucleotides matching TRBD1. The DNA of the CDR3 is TGTGCCAGCAGCTTAGGGACAGGGGAGTATGGCTACACCTTC. Translating gives CASSLGTGEYGYTF.